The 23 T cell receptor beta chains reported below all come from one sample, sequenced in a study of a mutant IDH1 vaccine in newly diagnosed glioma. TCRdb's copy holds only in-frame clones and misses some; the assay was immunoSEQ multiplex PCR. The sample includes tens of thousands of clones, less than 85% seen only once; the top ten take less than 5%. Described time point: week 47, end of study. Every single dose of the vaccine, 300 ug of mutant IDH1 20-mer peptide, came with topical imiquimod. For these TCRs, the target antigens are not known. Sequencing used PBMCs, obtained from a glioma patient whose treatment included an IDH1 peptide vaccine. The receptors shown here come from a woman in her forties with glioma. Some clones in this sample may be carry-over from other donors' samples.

CDR3 coding DNA: TGTGCCAGTAGTATCCTCGCTGATGGCTACACCTTC. Its protein is CASSILADGYTF. This sequence joins TRBV19 and TRBJ1-2; D is unclear. The CDR3 loop spans 12 amino acids. In germline, CDR1 is LNHDA, CDR2 SQIVND (reference sequence). Trimming cost V 3 bases and J 6 bases, with 8 bases left between them. Variable domain in full (rest from reference TRBV19 and TRBJ1-2): DGGITQSPKYLFRKEGQNVTLSCEQNLNHDAMYWYRQDPGQGLRLIYYSQIVNDFQKGDIAEGYSVSREKKESFPLTVTSAQKNPTAFYLCASSILADGYTFGSGTRLTVV.

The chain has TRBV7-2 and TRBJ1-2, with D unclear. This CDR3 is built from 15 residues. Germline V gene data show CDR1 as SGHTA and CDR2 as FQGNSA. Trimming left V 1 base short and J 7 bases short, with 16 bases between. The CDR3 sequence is CASSLVDNIRGGYTF. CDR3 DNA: TGTGCCAGCAGCTTAGTCGACAATATCAGAGGTGGCTACACCTTC.

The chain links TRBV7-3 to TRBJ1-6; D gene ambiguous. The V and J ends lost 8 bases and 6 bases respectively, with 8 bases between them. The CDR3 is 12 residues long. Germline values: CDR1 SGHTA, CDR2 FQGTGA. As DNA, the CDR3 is TGTGCCAGCGGTCGAGCTAATTCACCCCTCCACTTT. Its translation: CASGRANSPLHF.

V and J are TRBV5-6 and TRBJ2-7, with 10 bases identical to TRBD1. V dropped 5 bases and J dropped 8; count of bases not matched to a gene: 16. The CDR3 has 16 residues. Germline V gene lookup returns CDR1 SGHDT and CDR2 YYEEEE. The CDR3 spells CASRNRQGAPFVKQYF. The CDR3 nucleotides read TGTGCCAGCAGAAATCGACAGGGGGCCCCCTTTGTAAAGCAGTACTTC.

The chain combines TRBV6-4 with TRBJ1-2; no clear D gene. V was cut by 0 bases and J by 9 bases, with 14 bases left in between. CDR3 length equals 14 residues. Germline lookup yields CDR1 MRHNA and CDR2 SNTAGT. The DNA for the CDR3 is TGTGCCAGCAGTGACTCTGGAATCTGGGCGTGCTACACCTTC. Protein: CASSDSGIWACYTF.

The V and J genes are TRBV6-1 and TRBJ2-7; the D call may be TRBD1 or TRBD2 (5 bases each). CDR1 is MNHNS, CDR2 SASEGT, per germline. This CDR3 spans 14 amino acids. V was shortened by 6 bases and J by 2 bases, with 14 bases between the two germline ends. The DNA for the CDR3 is TGTGCCAGCAGCCGAGGGGTTTGGACCTACGAGCAGTACTTC. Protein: CASSRGVWTYEQYF.

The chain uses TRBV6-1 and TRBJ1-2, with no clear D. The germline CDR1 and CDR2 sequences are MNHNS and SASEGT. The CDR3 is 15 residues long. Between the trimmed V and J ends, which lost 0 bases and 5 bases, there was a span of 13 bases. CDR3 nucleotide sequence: TGTGCCAGCAGTGAAGCATGGCAGATCCCGTATGGCTACACCTTC. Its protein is CASSEAWQIPYGYTF.

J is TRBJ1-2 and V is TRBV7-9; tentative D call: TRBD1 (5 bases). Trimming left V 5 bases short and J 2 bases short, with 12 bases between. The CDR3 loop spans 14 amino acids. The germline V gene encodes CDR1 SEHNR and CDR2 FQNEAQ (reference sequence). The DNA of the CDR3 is TGTGCCAGCAGCCGAGACAGCAAAAACTATGGCTACACCTTC. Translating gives CASSRDSKNYGYTF. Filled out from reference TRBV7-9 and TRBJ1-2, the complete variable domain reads DTGVSQNPRHKITKRGQNVTFRCDPISEHNRLYWYRQTLGQGPEFLTYFQNEAQLEKSRLLSDRFSAERPKGSFSTLEIQRTEQGDSAMYLCASSRDSKNYGYTFGSGTRLTVV.

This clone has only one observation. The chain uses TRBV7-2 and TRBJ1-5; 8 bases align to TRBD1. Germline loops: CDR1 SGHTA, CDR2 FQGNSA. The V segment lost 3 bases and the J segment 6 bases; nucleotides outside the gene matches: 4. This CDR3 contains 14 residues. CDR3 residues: CASSFGQGGQPQHF. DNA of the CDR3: TGTGCCAGCAGCTTCGGACAGGGCGGTCAGCCCCAGCATTTT.

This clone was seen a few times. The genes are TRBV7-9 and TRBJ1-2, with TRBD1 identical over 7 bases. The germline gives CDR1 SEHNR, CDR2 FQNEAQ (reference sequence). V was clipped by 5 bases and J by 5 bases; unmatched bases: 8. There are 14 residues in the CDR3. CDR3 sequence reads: CASSAILQGYGYTF. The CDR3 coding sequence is TGTGCCAGCAGCGCTATATTACAGGGGTATGGCTACACCTTC.

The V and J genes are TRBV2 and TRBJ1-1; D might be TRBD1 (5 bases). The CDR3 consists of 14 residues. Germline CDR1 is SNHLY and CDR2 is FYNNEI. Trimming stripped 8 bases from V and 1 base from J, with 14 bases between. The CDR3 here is CASAYQRGNTEAFF. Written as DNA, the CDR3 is TGTGCCAGCGCTTACCAAAGGGGGAACACTGAAGCTTTCTTT.

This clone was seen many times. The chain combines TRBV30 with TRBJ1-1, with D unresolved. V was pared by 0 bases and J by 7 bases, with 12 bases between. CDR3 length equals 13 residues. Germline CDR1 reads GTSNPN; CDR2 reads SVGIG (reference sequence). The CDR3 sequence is CAWSVLQSGEAFF. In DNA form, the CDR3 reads TGTGCCTGGAGTGTACTCCAGTCGGGTGAAGCTTTCTTT. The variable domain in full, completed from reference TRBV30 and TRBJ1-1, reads SQTIHQWPATLVQPVGSPLSLECTVEGTSNPNLYWYRQAAGRGLQLLFYSVGIGQISSEVPQNLSASRPQDRQFILSSKKLLLSDSGFYLCAWSVLQSGEAFFGQGTRLTVV.

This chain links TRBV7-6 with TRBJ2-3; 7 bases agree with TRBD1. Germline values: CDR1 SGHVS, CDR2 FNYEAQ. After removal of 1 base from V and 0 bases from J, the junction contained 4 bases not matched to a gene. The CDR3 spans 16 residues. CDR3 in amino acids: CASSLGGGSSTDTQYF. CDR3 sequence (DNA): TGTGCCAGCAGCTTAGGAGGGGGCTCTAGCACAGATACGCAGTATTTT.

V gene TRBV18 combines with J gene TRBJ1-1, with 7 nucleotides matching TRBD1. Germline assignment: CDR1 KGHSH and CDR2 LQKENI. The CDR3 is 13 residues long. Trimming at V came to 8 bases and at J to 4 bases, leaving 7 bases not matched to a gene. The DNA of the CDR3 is TGTGCCAGCGCTTTTCAGGGGGGCACTGAAGCTTTCTTT. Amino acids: CASAFQGGTEAFF.

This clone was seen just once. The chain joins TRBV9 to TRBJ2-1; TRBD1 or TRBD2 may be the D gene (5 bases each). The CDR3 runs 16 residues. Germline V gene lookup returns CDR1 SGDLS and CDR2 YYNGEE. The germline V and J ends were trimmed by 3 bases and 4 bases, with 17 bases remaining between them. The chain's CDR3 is CASSGRWGTTYNEQFF. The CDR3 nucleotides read TGTGCCAGCAGCGGCCGATGGGGGACCACGTACAATGAGCAGTTCTTC.

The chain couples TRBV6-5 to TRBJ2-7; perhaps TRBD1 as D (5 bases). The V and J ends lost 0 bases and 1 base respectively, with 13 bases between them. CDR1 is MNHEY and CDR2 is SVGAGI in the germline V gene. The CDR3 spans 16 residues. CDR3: CASSYSGQGDSYEQYF. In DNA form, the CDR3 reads TGTGCCAGCAGTTACTCAGGCCAGGGCGATTCCTACGAGCAGTACTTC.

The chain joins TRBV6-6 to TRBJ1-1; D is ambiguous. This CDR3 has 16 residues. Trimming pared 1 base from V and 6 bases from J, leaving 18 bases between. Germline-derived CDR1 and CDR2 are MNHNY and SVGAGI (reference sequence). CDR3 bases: TGTGCCAGCAGTTACTGGGCGACGGGAGTACACGCTGAAGCTTTCTTT. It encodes CASSYWATGVHAEAFF.

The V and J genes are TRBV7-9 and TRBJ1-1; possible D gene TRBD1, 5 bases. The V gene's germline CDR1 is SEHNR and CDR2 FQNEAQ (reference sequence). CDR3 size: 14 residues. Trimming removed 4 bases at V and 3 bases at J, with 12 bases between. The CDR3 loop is CASSYTRTYTEAFF. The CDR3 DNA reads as TGTGCCAGCAGCTACACGAGGACATACACTGAAGCTTTCTTT.

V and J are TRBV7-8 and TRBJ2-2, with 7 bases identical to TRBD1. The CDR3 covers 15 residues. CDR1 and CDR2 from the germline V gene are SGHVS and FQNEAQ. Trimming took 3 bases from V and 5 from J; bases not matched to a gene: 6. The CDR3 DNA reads TGTGCCAGCAGCTTGGGCAGGGGGTTTACCGGGGAGCTGTTTTTT. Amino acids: CASSLGRGFTGELFF.

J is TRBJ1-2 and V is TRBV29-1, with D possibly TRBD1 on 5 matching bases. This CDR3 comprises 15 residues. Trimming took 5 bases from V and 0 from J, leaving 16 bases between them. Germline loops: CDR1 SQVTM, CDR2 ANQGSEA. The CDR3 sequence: CSVRTGAASNYGYTF. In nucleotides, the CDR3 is TGCAGCGTTCGTACTGGGGCAGCCTCTAACTATGGCTACACCTTC.

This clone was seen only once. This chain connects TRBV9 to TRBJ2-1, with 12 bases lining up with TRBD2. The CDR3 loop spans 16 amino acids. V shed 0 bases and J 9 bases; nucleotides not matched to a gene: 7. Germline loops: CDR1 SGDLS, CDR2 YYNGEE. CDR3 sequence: CASSVAPSGGAREQFF. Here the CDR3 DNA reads TGTGCCAGCAGCGTAGCACCTAGCGGGGGGGCGCGTGAGCAGTTCTTC.

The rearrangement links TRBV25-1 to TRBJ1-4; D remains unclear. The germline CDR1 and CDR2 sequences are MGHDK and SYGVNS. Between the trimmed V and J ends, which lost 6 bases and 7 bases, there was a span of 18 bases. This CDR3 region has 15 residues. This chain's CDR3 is CASRDLAGGGEKLFF. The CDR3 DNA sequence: TGTGCCAGCAGGGACTTGGCGGGAGGAGGTGAAAAACTGTTTTTT.

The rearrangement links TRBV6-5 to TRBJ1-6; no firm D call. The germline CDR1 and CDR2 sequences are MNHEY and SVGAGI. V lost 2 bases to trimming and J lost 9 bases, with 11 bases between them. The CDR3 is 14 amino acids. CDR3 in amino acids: CASSYETSISPLHF. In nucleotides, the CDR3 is TGTGCCAGCAGTTACGAGACATCAATTTCACCCCTCCACTTT.